This T cell receptor beta chain was retrieved from a study of molecular identifiers for immune sequencing clone quantification. This clonotype was recorded many times. This CDR3 is built from 15 residues. Looked up from germline, CDR1 is SGHDT and CDR2 is YYEEEE. V shed 4 bases and J shed 6 bases, with 17 bases lying between them. Preparation methods for the bulk TCR libraries were those previously described, with listed TCR primers. One entry per CDR3 protein results from TCRdb running MiXCR on the PCR reads. The sample contains roughly 40,000 distinct CDR3 sequences, 20% to 25% of which appear only once.

The V and J genes are TRBV5-6 and TRBJ2-1; either TRBD1 or TRBD2 may fit D (5 bases each). Sequences were obtained from naive CD8+ T cells from blood, with Jurkat cell RNA spiked in. Stated subset: FACS-sorted CD8+CD4-CCR7+CD45RA+ naive T cells. This sequence was found in a human donor in good health. Some libraries in this study had Jurkat cell RNA spiked in. The CDR3 spells CASSPRDAGFNEQFF. DNA of the CDR3: TGTGCCAGCAGCCCCCGGGACGCCGGCTTCAATGAGCAGTTCTTC.